This is a list of T cell receptor beta chains from one sample in a study of blood T cell repertoires in COVID-19. TCRdb's table, derived via immunoSEQ multiplex PCR, lists solely in-frame clones and lacks some. The sample lists some 150,000 clones, roughly 85% occurring once. Sample: peripheral blood. The receptors were sampled from a man between 65 and 79 years old with acute or convalescent COVID-19. Both conserved end residues are part of each CDR3. A D gene is named only where the DNA matches it firmly. Clone size, where shown, is once, few, many, or a class for clones that have expanded.

J	D	size	V	CDR3	DNA
TRBJ2-7	.	.	TRBV15	CATSRELGQVSYEQYF	TGTGCCACCAGCAGGGAGTTAGGACAAGTATCCTACGAGCAGTACTTC
TRBJ2-7	.	.	TRBV6-5	CAAGQSYEQYF	TGTGCCGCCGGACAGAGCTACGAGCAGTACTTC
TRBJ2-1	TRBD2	.	TRBV19	CASRGLAGYNEQFF	TGTGCCAGTAGGGGGTTAGCGGGGTACAATGAGCAGTTCTTC
TRBJ1-1	TRBD1	.	TRBV7-2	CASSTPGQGGTEAFF	TGTGCCAGCAGCACGCCGGGACAGGGAGGGACTGAAGCTTTCTTT
TRBJ2-2	.	.	TRBV6-2/TRBV6-3	CASRPATGDFGELFF	TGTGCCAGCAGGCCTGCCACAGGGGACTTCGGGGAGCTGTTTTTT
TRBJ2-1	TRBD2	.	TRBV9	CASSVDPSGAHNEQFF	TGTGCCAGCAGCGTAGATCCCAGCGGGGCCCACAATGAGCAGTTCTTC
TRBJ2-1	.	.	TRBV7-2	CASSLYPSSYNEQFF	TGTGCCAGCAGCTTATATCCGAGCTCCTACAATGAGCAGTTCTTC
TRBJ1-5	.	.	TRBV28	CASSLTRGNQPQHF	TGTGCCAGCAGTCTAACTCGAGGCAATCAGCCCCAGCATTTT
TRBJ1-4	.	.	TRBV28	CASSLGDGGLHNEKLFF	TGTGCCAGCAGTTTGGGAGATGGGGGACTGCATAATGAAAAACTGTTTTTT
TRBJ2-3	.	.	TRBV6-5	CASRASGTDTQYF	TGTGCCAGCAGGGCTAGCGGCACAGATACGCAGTATTTT
TRBJ2-2	TRBD2	few	TRBV11-2	CASSIRGLAGGEAGELFF	TGTGCCAGCAGCATCCGAGGACTAGCGGGAGGAGAGGCCGGGGAGCTGTTTTTT
TRBJ2-7	TRBD1	.	TRBV10-3	CAIRQGTGSYEQYF	TGTGCCATCAGACAAGGGACAGGGAGTTACGAGCAGTACTTC
TRBJ1-1	TRBD1	.	TRBV6-4	CASSARTGAEAFF	TGTGCCAGCAGTGCCCGGACAGGGGCTGAAGCTTTCTTT
TRBJ2-1	TRBD2	.	TRBV4-2	CASSQDLAGGRYNEQFF	TGTGCCAGCAGCCAAGATTTGGCGGGAGGCCGCTACAATGAGCAGTTCTTC
TRBJ1-1	TRBD1	.	TRBV5-1	CASSAGQGGTEAFF	TGCGCCAGCAGCGCCGGACAGGGGGGGACTGAAGCTTTCTTT
TRBJ1-6	.	few	TRBV7-3	CASSFNNSPLHF	TGTGCCAGCAGCTTCAATAATTCACCCCTCCACTTT
TRBJ2-2	TRBD1	once	TRBV5-4	CASSPDRGRNTGELFF	TGTGCCAGCAGCCCCGACAGGGGAAGGAACACCGGGGAGCTGTTTTTT
TRBJ1-1	.	few	TRBV3-1/TRBV3-2	CASSPGVRREAFF	TGTGCCAGCAGCCCAGGGGTCAGACGGGAAGCTTTCTTT
TRBJ2-1	TRBD1	.	TRBV9	CASSPRRTGDYNEQFF	TGTGCCAGCAGCCCAAGAAGGACAGGGGATTACAATGAGCAGTTCTTC
TRBJ2-3	TRBD1	.	TRBV6-5	CASRTQQGATDTQYF	TGTGCCAGCAGAACCCAACAGGGGGCCACAGATACGCAGTATTTT
TRBJ1-2	.	.	TRBV6-2/TRBV6-3	CASSKPFAGDDYGYTF	TGTGCCAGCAGCAAACCTTTCGCAGGGGACGACTATGGCTACACCTTC
TRBJ2-2	.	.	TRBV12-5	CASARDTPNTGELFF	TGTGCTAGTGCCCGGGACACTCCGAACACCGGGGAGCTGTTTTTT
TRBJ2-2	.	.	TRBV27	CASRKGTGELFF	TGTGCCAGCAGGAAGGGGACCGGGGAGCTGTTTTTT
TRBJ2-7	.	.	TRBV18	CASSPGTLNYEQYF	TGTGCCAGCTCACCCGGGACATTGAACTACGAGCAGTACTTC
TRBJ2-2	TRBD2	.	TRBV5-6	CASSREGLAEPNTGELFF	TGTGCCAGCAGCCGGGAGGGACTAGCGGAACCGAACACCGGGGAGCTGTTTTTT
TRBJ2-3	TRBD2	.	TRBV4-1	CASSQVGLAGGRETQYF	TGCGCCAGCAGCCAAGTTGGACTAGCGGGAGGTCGGGAGACGCAGTATTTT
TRBJ2-1	TRBD2	.	TRBV5-1	CASSVATGGPGNEQFF	TGCGCCAGCAGCGTGGCCACGGGAGGGCCAGGCAATGAGCAGTTCTTC
TRBJ1-5	TRBD1	.	TRBV19	CASSKRRDRVDNQPQHF	TGTGCCAGTAGTAAACGACGGGACAGGGTTGACAATCAGCCCCAGCATTTT
TRBJ1-2	TRBD1	.	TRBV7-2	CASSLSRTGKGYTF	TGTGCCAGCAGCTTATCGAGGACAGGGAAAGGCTACACCTTC
TRBJ2-2	.	.	TRBV3-1/TRBV3-2	CASTDRLGSNTGELFF	TGTGCCAGCACCGATCGACTAGGCTCGAACACCGGGGAGCTGTTTTTT
TRBJ2-7	.	.	TRBV19	CASSSGPYEQYF	TGTGCCAGTAGTTCCGGTCCCTACGAGCAGTACTTC
TRBJ2-7	.	.	TRBV5-1	CASSLGTTYEQYF	TGCGCCAGCAGTCTCGGGACAACCTACGAGCAGTACTTC
TRBJ2-3	.	.	TRBV7-3	CASSLSGPQADTQYF	TGTGCCAGCAGCCTGAGCGGGCCCCAGGCCGATACGCAGTATTTT
TRBJ2-2	TRBD1	.	TRBV24-1	CATSALRGLNTGELFF	TGTGCCACCAGTGCCCTCAGGGGGCTTAACACCGGGGAGCTGTTTTTT
TRBJ2-7	TRBD2	.	TRBV19	CASSIPGLAGGPEQYF	TGTGCCAGTAGTATCCCGGGACTAGCGGGAGGGCCCGAGCAGTACTTC
TRBJ2-1	TRBD2	.	TRBV7-9	CASSSWTSGSNNEQFF	TGTGCCAGCAGCTCCTGGACTAGCGGGAGTAACAATGAGCAGTTCTTC
TRBJ2-2	.	.	TRBV9	CASSLRQVPTGELFF	TGTGCCAGCAGCCTCAGACAGGTACCTACCGGGGAGCTGTTTTTT
TRBJ2-3	TRBD2	.	TRBV6-2/TRBV6-3	CASSLRTSGRADADTQYF	TGTGCCAGCAGCCTTAGAACTAGCGGGAGGGCCGACGCAGATACGCAGTATTTT
TRBJ2-7	TRBD2	.	TRBV10-3	CAISESTSGYEQYF	TGTGCCATCAGTGAGTCTACTAGCGGCTACGAGCAGTACTTC
TRBJ2-7	TRBD2	.	TRBV27	CASSLLAGKDEQYF	TGTGCCAGCAGTTTACTAGCGGGAAAAGACGAGCAGTACTTC
TRBJ1-4	.	.	TRBV6-5	CASSYSTGTGEKLFF	TGTGCCAGCAGTTACTCTACAGGGACGGGTGAAAAACTGTTTTTT
TRBJ2-7	.	.	TRBV11-2	CASSLRGLAYEQYF	TGTGCCAGCAGCCTCCGCGGGCTGGCCTACGAGCAGTACTTC
TRBJ1-3	TRBD1	few	TRBV4-1	CASSQDRDRDDNTIYF	TGCGCCAGCAGCCAGGACCGGGACAGGGACGACAACACCATATATTTT
TRBJ1-1	.	.	TRBV4-3	CASSQIWGGNTEAFF	TGCGCCAGCAGCCAAATCTGGGGCGGTAACACTGAAGCTTTCTTT
TRBJ2-5	.	.	TRBV6-2/TRBV6-3	CASSYSLEAIYGETQYF	TGTGCCAGCAGTTACTCGCTAGAAGCGATCTATGGGGAGACCCAGTACTTC
TRBJ1-1	TRBD1	.	TRBV7-9	CASSRTGPNTEAFF	TGTGCCAGCAGCAGGACAGGGCCGAACACTGAAGCTTTCTTT